By share, the clone carrying this T cell receptor (beta chain) ranks as medium-sized (0.01 to 0.1%). The data were obtained in a study of T cell changes during pregnancy in multiple sclerosis. Some clones are missing from TCRdb's copy, which holds only in-frame ones; the method was immunoSEQ multiplex PCR. The sample has 25,000 to 30,000 clones, 70% to 90% seen once. The germline V gene encodes CDR1 SEHNR and CDR2 FQNEAQ (reference sequence). The CDR3 runs 15 residues. The V and J ends lost 1 base and 6 bases, in that order; junction bases with no gene match: 5. The specimen was CD8+ T cells from peripheral blood mononuclear cells, collected in the second trimester of pregnancy. The sequence came from a female donor with multiple sclerosis, enrolled in a pregnancy study. The gene calls are TRBV7-9 and TRBJ1-1; 10 bases align to TRBD1. The DNA for the CDR3 is TGTGCCAGCAGCTTAGGGGGACAGGGGAGCCCTGAAGCTTTCTTT. Protein: CASSLGGQGSPEAFF.